This TCR beta chain was captured in a study of blood T cell repertoires in COVID-19. Whole-study context: The study drew acute and convalescent COVID-19 samples from the United States, Italy and Spain. T cells, B-cell-depleted T cells, or PBMCs provided the cDNA or gDNA that served as material.

The authors' processing: Nucleated cell counts were estimated from reference gene primer amplification. Produced via immunoSEQ multiplex PCR; TCRdb's table is partial and in-frame only. V and J calls and clone size are copied from that table; D and trimming were computed from the DNA. The table has some 120,000 clones, 85% to 90% seen once; the top ten hold roughly 19%. V dropped 1 base and J dropped 8; count of bases not matched to a gene: 8. This CDR3 region has 16 residues. Germline V gene lookup returns CDR1 SGHTA and CDR2 FQGNSA. The sample taken for sequencing was peripheral blood. The receptor comes from a human donor with acute or convalescent COVID-19. The donor label of this sample is uncertain. The genes are TRBV7-2 and TRBJ2-1, with 10 bases fitting TRBD2. CDR3 sequence: CASSLGVAGGIYEQFF. CDR3 bases: TGTGCCAGCAGCTTAGGTGTAGCGGGGGGTATATATGAGCAGTTCTTC.